This T cell receptor beta chain was identified during a study of cytomegalovirus exposure and HLA in healthy donors. General study findings and limits: Rare TCR sequences dominated, though some public TCRs recurred in many donors.

PCR involved 60 Vbeta and 13 Jbeta primers. The table came from immunoSEQ multiplex PCR; TCRdb's copy has only in-frame clones and leaves some out. Of about 200,000 clones in the sample, more than 70% were seen once. Between the trimmed V and J ends, which lost 4 bases and 0 bases, there was a span of 7 bases. Germline CDR1 is SNHLY and CDR2 is FYNNEI. This CDR3 has 14 residues. For this clone: Its antigen is as yet unknown.

The specimen sequenced was PBMCs. The V call is TRBV2, the J call TRBJ1-3; tentatively, D is TRBD1 (5 bases). This sequence was found in a woman in her thirties or forties in good health and CMV-seronegative. The CDR3 DNA follows: TGTGCCAGCAGTGTGGGGGGCTCTGGAAACACCATATATTTT. It codes for CASSVGGSGNTIYF. Full variable domain (missing parts from reference TRBV2 and TRBJ1-3): EPEVTQTPSHQVTQMGQEVILRCVPISNHLYFYWYRQILGQKVEFLVSFYNNEISEKSEIFDDQFSVERPDGSNFTLKIRSTKLEDSAMYFCASSVGGSGNTIYFGEGSWLTVV.